Below, 32 T cell receptor beta chains from the same sample are listed, as sequenced in a study of patients and donors after allogeneic stem cell transplantation. One entry per CDR3 protein results from TCRdb running MiXCR on the RT-PCR reads. The sample lists about 30,000 distinct CDR3 sequences, 8% to 10% seen once, with around 50% in the top ten. The sequenced material came from blood, either unsorted or a sorted T cell fraction (not recorded which). These receptors came from a human donor who was either an allogeneic HSCT recipient or a stem cell or donor lymphocyte infusion donor (not recorded which). It is not recorded whose cells these are; they may come from a transplant donor.

This clonotype was counted ten times or more. The chain couples TRBV20-1 to TRBJ2-7, with no clear D. The CDR3 contains 15 residues. V gave up 7 bases and J gave up 3 bases, with 22 bases separating them. Germline CDR1 reads DFQATT; CDR2 reads SNEGSKA (reference sequence). In nucleotides, the CDR3 is TGCAGTGGGCAAATGATCCGTTACGGCGTCTACGAGCAGTACTTC. Protein product: CSGQMIRYGVYEQYF.

This clonotype has at least ten counts. The chain has TRBV15 and TRBJ1-4; D not certain. CDR1 and CDR2 from the germline V gene are LNHNV and YYDKDF (reference sequence). Trimming took off 4 bases at V and 2 bases at J, with 20 bases between the two ends. CDR3 size: 18 residues. Written as DNA, the CDR3 is TGTGCCACCAGCATCGGTTTTCGGCAGATCGGTACTAATGAAAAACTGTTTTTT. This sequence encodes CATSIGFRQIGTNEKLFF.

V gene TRBV7-9 combines with J gene TRBJ2-7; 13 positions agree with TRBD2. CDR1 is SEHNR and CDR2 is FQNEAQ in the germline V gene (reference sequence). The V and J ends lost 3 bases and 5 bases, in that order; junction bases with no gene match: 4. This CDR3 comprises 15 residues. For the CDR3, the DNA is TGTGCCAGCAGCTTCCGGACTAGCGGGAGAAACGAGCAGTACTTC. Translated: CASSFRTSGRNEQYF.

This clonotype was found many times. The genes are TRBV27 and TRBJ1-1; 9 bases map to TRBD1. Germline lookup yields CDR1 MNHEY and CDR2 SMNVEV (reference sequence). The ends lost 10 bases at V and 11 bases at J; junction bases unmatched: 8. The CDR3 loop spans 11 amino acids. DNA for the CDR3: TGTGCCACCCGGGACAGGGTAGAGGCTTTCTTT. It specifies CATRDRVEAFF.

This clonotype was recorded many times. The genes are TRBV20-1 and TRBJ2-2, with D perhaps matching TRBD1 (8 bases). Germline CDR1 and CDR2: DFQATT and SNEGSKA (reference sequence). This CDR3 region has 15 residues. V was pared by 1 base and J by 8 bases, with 17 bases between. The DNA for the CDR3 is TGCAGTGCTAGAGCCTTCACAGGGGGGGCAGGGGAGCTGTTTTTT. It specifies CSARAFTGGAGELFF.

This clonotype was observed at least ten times. The chain recombines TRBV4-1 with TRBJ2-3, with 10 bases matching TRBD2. Trimming removed 1 base from V and 1 base from J; junction bases left unmatched: 5. The CDR3 is made up of 17 amino acids. Germline V CDR1 and CDR2: MGHRA, YSYEKL. The CDR3 loop is CASSQGGAGGGTDTQYF. The CDR3 region has the DNA TGCGCCAGCAGCCAAGGGGGAGCGGGAGGGGGCACAGATACGCAGTATTTT.

This clonotype came up many times. The chain is built from TRBV7-9 and TRBJ2-7; 14 bases align to TRBD2. The V gene end was trimmed by 5 bases and the J gene end by 1 base; junction bases not matched to a gene: 4. CDR1 is SEHNR and CDR2 is FQNEAQ in the germline V gene (reference sequence). This CDR3 comprises 16 residues. The CDR3 loop reads CASSPGLAGESYEQYF. The CDR3 bases are TGTGCCAGCAGCCCGGGACTAGCGGGGGAGTCCTACGAGCAGTACTTC. Full variable domain (outside the CDR3, taken from reference TRBV7-9 and TRBJ2-7): DTGVSQNPRHKITKRGQNVTFRCDPISEHNRLYWYRQTLGQGPEFLTYFQNEAQLEKSRLLSDRFSAERPKGSFSTLEIQRTEQGDSAMYLCASSPGLAGESYEQYFGPGTRLTVT.

The sample holds a few counts of this clonotype. The chain recombines TRBV6-1 with TRBJ1-6; no reliable D call. Germline V CDR1 and CDR2: MNHNS, SASEGT. The V end lost 4 bases, the J end lost 4 bases, and 8 bases lay between the germline ends. The CDR3 extends over 14 amino acids. For the CDR3, the DNA is TGTGCCAGCAGTGTCAGACCATATAATTCACCCCTCCACTTT. This sequence encodes CASSVRPYNSPLHF.

Within the sample, this clonotype is medium-sized. The CDR3 here is CASSLARTDTQYF. CDR3 in DNA: TGTGCCAGCAGCTTAGCGCGCACAGATACGCAGTATTTT. The chain couples TRBV7-9 to TRBJ2-3; the D is unclear. Germline V gives CDR1 SEHNR, CDR2 FQNEAQ (reference sequence). With 0 bases removed from V and 1 base from J, the gap between germline ends came to 2 bases. The CDR3 is made up of 13 amino acids.

This clonotype was seen repeatedly, ten times or more. The chain has TRBV5-1 and TRBJ2-3, with D possibly being TRBD1 (5 bases). Deletions cut 6 bases from V and 0 bases from J, with 14 bases between. This CDR3 is built from 15 residues. From germline, CDR1 is SGHRS and CDR2 YFSETQ. The CDR3, as DNA: TGCGCCAGCATCGAAGGGGATTCTAGCACAGATACGCAGTATTTT. It encodes CASIEGDSSTDTQYF.

This clonotype occurred a few times. The gene calls are TRBV19 and TRBJ2-2, with 8 bases matching TRBD1. Germline loops: CDR1 LNHDA, CDR2 SQIVND (reference sequence). The CDR3 has 15 residues. Trimming took 7 bases from V and 5 from J; bases not matched to a gene: 9. The CDR3 reads CASTSQGAGTGELFF. The CDR3 region has the DNA TGTGCCAGTACCAGCCAGGGGGCCGGGACCGGGGAGCTGTTTTTT.

This clonotype was counted between two and nine times. V usage is TRBV14 and J usage is TRBJ2-7, with 8 bases identical to TRBD2. With V trimmed by 4 bases and J by 5 bases, 10 bases remained unmatched. CDR1 is SGHDN, CDR2 FVKESK, per germline. The CDR3 covers 15 residues. CDR3 region: CASSPVAGGEDEQYF. The CDR3 DNA follows: TGTGCCAGCAGCCCGGTCGCGGGAGGTGAAGACGAGCAGTACTTC.

The chain has TRBV10-3 and TRBJ1-2, with 7 bases matching TRBD1. The CDR3 contains 13 residues. Trimming cost V 4 bases and J 4 bases; bases outside gene matches: 3. Germline V gene sequence: CDR1 ENHRY, CDR2 SYGVKD. In nucleotides, the CDR3 is TGTGCCATCAGTGCGACAGGGTTCTATGGCTACACCTTC. Translation: CAISATGFYGYTF.

The genes are TRBV7-9 and TRBJ1-1; D call uncertain. V lost 6 bases to trimming and J lost 4 bases, with 18 bases between them. CDR1 is SEHNR and CDR2 is FQNEAQ in the germline V gene (reference sequence). This CDR3 is built from 15 residues. In DNA form, the CDR3 reads TGTGCCAGCAGTTTCCGTAGGGATTCCGGCACTGAAGCTTTCTTT. Translating it yields CASSFRRDSGTEAFF.

This clonotype was counted many times. This rearrangement joins TRBV2 to TRBJ2-1; 9 bases match TRBD1. The CDR3 has 13 residues. Germline V lookup: CDR1 SNHLY, CDR2 FYNNEI. Losses at the gene ends were 6 bases for V and 7 bases for J; bases not matched to a gene: 4. The CDR3 nucleotides read TGTGCCAGCAGGGGGGACAGGGTAAATGAGCAGTTCTTC. It encodes CASRGDRVNEQFF.

In this sample, this clonotype turned up many times. J is TRBJ2-2 and V is TRBV7-3; 11 bases agree with TRBD2. The CDR3 has 17 residues. The V segment lost 5 bases and the J segment 4 bases; nucleotides outside the gene matches: 9. The germline V gene has CDR1 SGHTA and CDR2 FQGTGA. In nucleotides, the CDR3 is TGTGCCAGCAGCCCCGATAGCGGGAGGGCCCTCACCGGGGAGCTGTTTTTT. This gives the protein CASSPDSGRALTGELFF.

This chain connects TRBV6-1 to TRBJ2-1; 10 bases match TRBD1. The CDR3 has 14 amino acids. Germline V gives CDR1 MNHNS, CDR2 SASEGT. With V trimmed by 6 bases and J by 4 bases, 3 bases remained unmatched. DNA for the CDR3: TGTGCCAGCAGGGACAGGGGGAAGTACAATGAGCAGTTCTTC. Encoded protein: CASRDRGKYNEQFF.

Sample share makes this clonotype large. CDR3 DNA sequence: TGTGCCAGCAGTTTCTCCGGGAGGGGCACCGGGGAGCTGTTTTTT. It encodes CASSFSGRGTGELFF. V usage is TRBV12-3 or TRBV12-4 and J usage is TRBJ2-2; 8 bases line up with TRBD2. CDR3 length: 15 amino acids. V lost 3 bases to trimming and J lost 4 bases; unmatched junction nucleotides: 4.

At least ten counts were recorded for this clonotype. This chain joins TRBV4-2 and TRBJ2-1; possible D gene TRBD2, 5 bases. There are 18 residues in the CDR3. CDR1 LGHNA and CDR2 YNFKEQ come from the germline V gene. V was shortened by 0 bases and J by 0 bases, with 15 bases between the two germline ends. As DNA, the CDR3 is TGTGCCAGCAGCCAAGAAACGGGATGGGTCAGCTCCTACAATGAGCAGTTCTTC. It specifies CASSQETGWVSSYNEQFF.

The chain has TRBV6-5 and TRBJ1-2, with D perhaps TRBD1 (5 bases). V gave up 4 bases and J gave up 7 bases, with 13 bases separating them. Looked up from germline, CDR1 is MNHEY and CDR2 is SVGAGI. CDR3 length: 13 amino acids. The CDR3 loop is CASSFLRGGGYTF. The CDR3 DNA follows: TGTGCCAGCAGTTTTTTGCGGGGGGGTGGCTACACCTTC.

This chain uses TRBV20-1 with TRBJ1-3; 9 bases fit TRBD1. CDR3 length equals 16 residues. V dropped 6 bases and J dropped 0; count of bases not matched to a gene: 9. Germline V gene data show CDR1 as DFQATT and CDR2 as SNEGSKA (reference sequence). CDR3 nucleotide sequence: TGCAGTGCGGGGGGGGGACAGGGCCCCTCTGGAAACACCATATATTTT. Translation: CSAGGGQGPSGNTIYF.

V gene TRBV6-1 combines with J gene TRBJ1-5; D gene uncertain. CDR3 length equals 15 residues. Germline V gene sequence: CDR1 MNHNS, CDR2 SASEGT. Trimming removed 6 bases at V and 7 bases at J, with 19 bases between. For the CDR3, the DNA is TGTGCCAGCAGCCTTAGCCCAGGTGGGCGACAGCCCCAGCATTTT. Protein: CASSLSPGGRQPQHF.

This clonotype was found a few times. The chain links TRBV10-3 to TRBJ1-2; 7 bases agree with TRBD1. The V gene's germline CDR1 is ENHRY and CDR2 SYGVKD. Trimming removed 4 bases from V and 5 bases from J; junction bases left unmatched: 4. The CDR3 is 13 amino acids. The CDR3 loop reads CAISGSTGYGYTF. The CDR3, as DNA: TGTGCCATCAGTGGATCGACAGGGTATGGCTACACCTTC.

The V call is TRBV6-5, the J call TRBJ1-1; no clear D gene. V shed 4 bases and J shed 5 bases, with 14 bases lying between them. The germline V gene encodes CDR1 MNHEY and CDR2 SVGAGI. The CDR3 length is 14 residues. The DNA of the CDR3 is TGTGCCAGCAGTTTACACTCCGAGTCTACTGAAGCTTTCTTT. Its translation: CASSLHSESTEAFF.

There are many counts of this clonotype. The chain recombines TRBV12-3 or TRBV12-4 with TRBJ2-7; D call uncertain. Trimming took off 6 bases at V and 12 bases at J, with 9 bases between the two ends. The CDR3 has 9 residues. The CDR3: CASSLSRYF. The CDR3 region has the DNA TGTGCCAGCAGCCTTTCTCGGTACTTC.

This clonotype was counted only a few times. V is TRBV4-1 and J is TRBJ2-7; D unresolved. The CDR3 is made up of 14 amino acids. Germline V gene lookup returns CDR1 MGHRA and CDR2 YSYEKL. V was trimmed by 0 bases and J by 3 bases, leaving 9 bases between them. The chain's CDR3 is CASSQDPTLYEQYF. DNA for the CDR3: TGCGCCAGCAGCCAAGATCCGACTCTCTACGAGCAGTACTTC.

In its sample, this clonotype was seen many times. This chain uses TRBV7-9 with TRBJ2-1, with TRBD2 identical over 9 bases. Germline CDR1 reads SEHNR; CDR2 reads FQNEAQ (reference sequence). The CDR3 covers 16 residues. The ends lost 2 bases at V and 2 bases at J; junction bases unmatched: 4. The CDR3 nucleotides read TGTGCCAGCAGCTTATACCTAGCGGGAACCTACAATGAGCAGTTCTTC. As protein: CASSLYLAGTYNEQFF.

This clonotype showed up many times. The chain is built from TRBV20-1 and TRBJ2-5; D gene uncertain. The CDR3 sequence is 12 residues long. Trimming removed 3 bases at V and 1 base at J, with 6 bases between. Germline V gives CDR1 DFQATT, CDR2 SNEGSKA (reference sequence). CDR3 region: CSASRGQETQYF. CDR3 nucleotides: TGCAGTGCTAGCAGAGGCCAAGAGACCCAGTACTTC.

The gene calls are TRBV4-2 and TRBJ2-1, with TRBD2 as a possible D gene (5 bases). V gave up 3 bases and J gave up 2 bases, with 14 bases separating them. Germline V lookup: CDR1 LGHNA, CDR2 YNFKEQ. This CDR3 is built from 16 residues. The CDR3 DNA reads as TGTGCCAGCAGCCACCTCAGCGGAGACCCCTACAATGAGCAGTTCTTC. Encoded protein: CASSHLSGDPYNEQFF.

By frequency in the sample, this clonotype is medium-sized (0.01 to 0.1%). The chain has TRBV28 and TRBJ1-1; 9 nucleotides agree with TRBD1. This CDR3 comprises 14 residues. Germline assignment: CDR1 MDHEN and CDR2 SYDVKM. V shed 5 bases, J shed 5 bases, and the junction held 6 bases outside the gene matches. The CDR3 coding sequence is TGTGCCAGCAGTCCTCCACAGGGGGCGACTGAAGCTTTCTTT. It specifies CASSPPQGATEAFF.

The V call is TRBV7-3, the J call TRBJ2-7; a weak D match, TRBD1 (5 bases). V was pared by 5 bases and J by 0 bases, with 14 bases between. Germline CDR1 is SGHTA and CDR2 is FQGTGA. The length of the CDR3 is 15 residues. The DNA for the CDR3 is TGTGCCAGCAGCCCAAAAGACAGTTGCTCCTACGAGCAGTACTTC. The encoded protein is CASSPKDSCSYEQYF.

This clonotype was found many times. The V call is TRBV24-1, the J call TRBJ2-7, with D unresolved. Germline V gene lookup returns CDR1 KGHDR and CDR2 SFDVKD. This CDR3 spans 13 amino acids. With 6 bases removed from V and 3 bases from J, the gap between germline ends came to 11 bases. The DNA of the CDR3 is TGTGCCACCAGTTCCGGGCCCAACTACGAGCAGTACTTC. This codes for CATSSGPNYEQYF.